This TCR beta chain was identified in a study of blood T cell repertoires in COVID-19. As originally analysed: Counts of nucleated cells, estimated from reference gene primer amplification, were obtained. The repertoire was sequenced with immunoSEQ multiplex PCR; TCRdb's copy has only in-frame clones and lacks some. For V, J and clone size, that table is used; D and trimming come from the DNA. The table lists 200,000 to 300,000 clones, approximately 78% of them singletons. The length of the CDR3 is 14 residues. V shed 6 bases and J shed 4 bases, with 10 bases lying between them. From germline, CDR1 is MNHNY and CDR2 SVGAGI (reference sequence).

The J gene is TRBJ2-6, the V gene TRBV6-6; tentative D call: TRBD2 (5 bases). Sequenced sample: peripheral blood. This sequence was found in a woman aged 18-29 years with acute or convalescent COVID-19. The CDR3: CASRSPGGANVLTF. The DNA for the CDR3 is TGTGCCAGCAGATCCCCGGGAGGGGCCAACGTCCTGACTTTC.